The 17 T cell receptor beta chains given below trace back to one sample, sequenced in a study of cytomegalovirus exposure and HLA in healthy donors. Primers for the PCR totalled 60 Vbeta and 13 Jbeta. Measured with immunoSEQ multiplex PCR; TCRdb has only the in-frame clones, and not every one. The sample carries roughly 180,000 clones, 81% recorded once. The sample taken for sequencing was PBMCs. The receptor set was obtained from a woman aged 18-30 years in good health and CMV-seropositive.

The J gene is TRBJ1-4, the V gene TRBV5-6; possible D gene TRBD1, 6 bases. Trimming took 0 bases from V and 6 from J, leaving 12 bases between them. The length of the CDR3 is 15 residues. Germline lookup yields CDR1 SGHDT and CDR2 YYEEEE. The DNA for the CDR3 is TGTGCCAGCAGCTTGGTTTGGGCAGGGGATGAAAAACTGTTTTTT. Protein: CASSLVWAGDEKLFF.

The V and J genes are TRBV5-4 and TRBJ1-2; 7 bases fit TRBD1. Per germline, CDR1 SGHNT and CDR2 YYREEE (reference sequence). The CDR3 is 14 residues long. V was pared by 2 bases and J by 4 bases, with 5 bases of the junction left unmatched. CDR3 nucleotides: TGTGCCAGCAGCTTCGACAGGGCATCCTATGGCTACACCTTC. Residues: CASSFDRASYGYTF.

This chain links TRBV29-1 with TRBJ1-2; tentative D call: TRBD1 (6 bases). V was cut by 4 bases and J by 2 bases, with 20 bases left in between. The CDR3 contains 16 residues. Germline CDR1 SQVTM, CDR2 ANQGSEA. DNA of the CDR3: TGCAGCGTTGTTCCCGGGGCGGGGGGCGTCAACTATGGCTACACCTTC. Translation: CSVVPGAGGVNYGYTF.

This chain uses TRBV7-3 with TRBJ2-2; tentative D call: TRBD2 (6 bases). V lost 3 bases and J lost 3, with 11 bases in between. In germline, CDR1 is SGHTA, CDR2 FQGTGA. CDR3 length equals 15 residues. The CDR3 DNA reads TGTGCCAGCAGCTTGGAGGGGCGCGACACCGGGGAGCTGTTTTTT. Amino acid sequence: CASSLEGRDTGELFF.

The chain employs TRBV7-9 and TRBJ1-2; 11 nucleotides agree with TRBD1. Germline V gene data show CDR1 as SEHNR and CDR2 as FQNEAQ (reference sequence). V shed 4 bases and J 6 bases; nucleotides not matched to a gene: 7. This CDR3 is built from 15 residues. The CDR3 protein is CASSSLGQGADGYTF. DNA of the CDR3: TGTGCCAGCAGCTCCCTCGGACAGGGGGCCGATGGCTACACCTTC.

V is TRBV5-8 and J is TRBJ2-5; 7 nucleotides align to TRBD2. CDR3 length equals 16 residues. J gave up 2 bases and V 6 bases, and 13 bases lay outside the gene matches. Germline CDR1 and CDR2: SGHTS and YDEGEE. The CDR3 bases are TGTGCCAGCACCCTATGGGGGGGATTTCTTCAAGAGACCCAGTACTTC. It codes for CASTLWGGFLQETQYF.

V gene TRBV29-1 combines with J gene TRBJ2-7; TRBD1 matches 12 bases. Germline V lookup: CDR1 SQVTM, CDR2 ANQGSEA. With V trimmed by 0 bases and J by 6 bases, 6 bases remained unmatched. The CDR3 covers 15 residues. The CDR3 loop is CSVEEWGQGASEQYF. In nucleotides, the CDR3 is TGCAGCGTTGAAGAGTGGGGACAGGGGGCCTCCGAGCAGTACTTC.

The V call is TRBV25-1, the J call TRBJ2-3; 7 nucleotides agree with TRBD2. V trimming: 4 bases; J trimming: 5 bases; junction bases outside the gene matches: 6. Germline V lookup: CDR1 MGHDK, CDR2 SYGVNS. The CDR3 runs 14 residues. The CDR3 DNA sequence: TGTGCCAGCAGTGGTTTATGGGAGGGAGATACGCAGTATTTT. Its protein product is CASSGLWEGDTQYF.

The gene calls are TRBV4-1 and TRBJ1-5, with D tentatively TRBD1 (6 bases). The germline CDR1 and CDR2 sequences are MGHRA and YSYEKL. There are 13 residues in the CDR3. V lost 0 bases and J lost 9, with 9 bases in between. The CDR3 DNA reads as TGCGCCAGCAGCCAAGACATACAGGGGCCCCAGCATTTT. Translated, it gives CASSQDIQGPQHF.

The V gene is TRBV15, the J gene TRBJ2-3; 8 bases match TRBD1. This CDR3 has 15 residues. Germline V CDR1 and CDR2: LNHNV, YYDKDF (reference sequence). Trimming cost V 3 bases and J 0 bases; bases outside gene matches: 2. CDR3 residues: CATSRDRVSTDTQYF. In nucleotides, the CDR3 is TGTGCCACCAGCAGGGACAGGGTGAGCACAGATACGCAGTATTTT.

The V gene is TRBV28, the J gene TRBJ2-5; TRBD2 matches at 9 bases. There are 14 residues in the CDR3. Germline-derived CDR1 and CDR2 are MDHEN and SYDVKM. The V segment lost 8 bases and the J segment 4 bases; nucleotides outside the gene matches: 8. The CDR3 region is CASGMRGGLETQYF. The CDR3 DNA reads TGTGCCAGCGGGATGCGGGGGGGCCTAGAGACCCAGTACTTC. The whole variable domain, filled in from reference TRBV28 and TRBJ2-5, reads DVKVTQSSRYLVKRTGEKVFLECVQDMDHENMFWYRQDPGLGLRLIYFSYDVKMKEKGDIPEGYSVSREKKERFSLILESASTNQTSMYLCASGMRGGLETQYFGPGTRLLVL.

This clone was detected only once. The chain links TRBV5-6 to TRBJ1-1, with D tentatively TRBD1 (5 bases). The CDR3 is 15 amino acids. CDR1 and CDR2 (germline): SGHDT, YYEEEE. V was cut by 3 bases and J by 3 bases, with 15 bases left in between. The CDR3 nucleotides read TGTGCCAGCAGCTGGGGCTTAGGGAGGCACACTGAAGCTTTCTTT. As protein: CASSWGLGRHTEAFF.

The genes are TRBV19 and TRBJ2-3; 9 nucleotides match TRBD2. The germline gives CDR1 LNHDA, CDR2 SQIVND (reference sequence). Trimming at V came to 7 bases and at J to 6 bases, leaving 8 bases not matched to a gene. The CDR3 length is 14 residues. The CDR3 protein is CASNLAGSSDTQYF. For the CDR3, the DNA is TGTGCCAGTAATCTAGCGGGGTCTTCGGATACGCAGTATTTT.

The V and J genes are TRBV7-2 and TRBJ1-2, with a possible D match to TRBD1 (5 bases). CDR1 is SGHTA, CDR2 FQGNSA, per germline. The CDR3 is 13 residues long. The V end was cut by 3 bases, the J end by 6 bases, with 11 bases between. The CDR3 sequence is CASSFWGLDGYTF. The CDR3 DNA reads as TGTGCCAGCAGCTTTTGGGGCTTGGATGGCTACACCTTC.

The chain links TRBV5-4 to TRBJ1-2; D uncertain. Germline CDR1 SGHNT, CDR2 YYREEE (reference sequence). The V gene lost 9 bases and the J gene lost 2 bases, with 8 bases spanning the gap. There are 11 residues in the CDR3. The CDR3 nucleotides read TGTGCCACGAGCGGAAACTATGGCTACACCTTC. Amino acid sequence: CATSGNYGYTF.

The rearrangement links TRBV4-2 to TRBJ2-7; maybe TRBD1 (5 bases). V lost 1 base, J lost 2 bases, and 9 bases lay in between. The germline gives CDR1 LGHNA, CDR2 YNFKEQ. The CDR3 covers 14 residues. The CDR3 loop reads CASSQGRVPYEQYF. The CDR3 nucleotides are TGTGCCAGCAGCCAAGGCAGGGTCCCCTACGAGCAGTACTTC.

This clone was observed a single time. This chain connects TRBV6-6 to TRBJ1-1; D is uncertain. There are 13 residues in the CDR3. V was pared by 5 bases and J by 1 base, with 8 bases between. Per the germline V gene, CDR1 is MNHNY and CDR2 is SVGAGI (reference sequence). The CDR3 nucleotides read TGTGCCAGCAGTCCCACACAGAACACTGAAGCTTTCTTT. It specifies CASSPTQNTEAFF.